One sample yielded the 10 T cell receptor beta chains listed below, sequenced in a study of cytomegalovirus exposure and HLA in healthy donors. Both 60 Vbeta primers and 13 Jbeta primers went into the PCR. Sequencing used immunoSEQ multiplex PCR; TCRdb keeps in-frame clones, though not all of them. The sample includes under 200,000 clones, roughly 80% seen only once; the top ten take around 0.25%. The sample taken for sequencing was PBMCs. Receptors originate from a boy aged 5 to 17 in good health and CMV-seronegative.

This chain uses TRBV6-5 with TRBJ1-6, with D possibly matching TRBD1 (5 bases). CDR1 and CDR2 from the germline V gene are MNHEY and SVGAGI. This CDR3 contains 16 residues. V was trimmed by 0 bases and J by 7 bases, leaving 13 bases between them. The CDR3 reads CASSYSIAGPNSPLHF. CDR3 bases: TGTGCCAGCAGTTACTCGATTGCGGGGCCCAATTCACCCCTCCACTTT.

This chain joins TRBV2 and TRBJ2-2, with 11 bases that match TRBD1. Germline V gene lookup returns CDR1 SNHLY and CDR2 FYNNEI. The CDR3 runs to 13 residues. After removal of 9 bases from V and 4 bases from J, the junction contained 1 base not matched to a gene. The CDR3 reads CARGQGATGELFF. CDR3 coding DNA: TGTGCCAGAGGACAGGGGGCCACCGGGGAGCTGTTTTTT. Full variable domain (missing parts from reference TRBV2 and TRBJ2-2): EPEVTQTPSHQVTQMGQEVILRCVPISNHLYFYWYRQILGQKVEFLVSFYNNEISEKSEIFDDQFSVERPDGSNFTLKIRSTKLEDSAMYFCARGQGATGELFFGEGSRLTVL.

This sequence joins TRBV4-1 and TRBJ2-7; D might be TRBD2 (6 bases). In germline, CDR1 is MGHRA, CDR2 YSYEKL. V was shortened by 1 base and J by 7 bases, with 11 bases between the two germline ends. The CDR3 is 13 amino acids. CDR3 bases: TGCGCCAGCAGCCAAGTAGGGGAGGTTGAGCAGTACTTC. Translating gives CASSQVGEVEQYF.

The chain links TRBV27 to TRBJ2-1, with D perhaps TRBD2 (7 bases). The V end was cut by 4 bases, the J end by 5 bases, with 12 bases between. The CDR3 is 14 amino acids. Germline loops: CDR1 MNHEY, CDR2 SMNVEV (reference sequence). The CDR3 here is CASSYRGAHNEQFF. The DNA for the CDR3 is TGTGCCAGCAGTTATCGGGGGGCCCACAATGAGCAGTTCTTC.

Worth noting for this clone: Other DNA variants within this sample encode the same CDR3. The chain carries TRBV6-5 and TRBJ2-3; 11 bases are shared with TRBD2. V shed 6 bases, J shed 1 base, and the junction held 0 bases outside the gene matches. CDR1 and CDR2 from the germline V gene are MNHEY and SVGAGI. This CDR3 contains 14 residues. The CDR3 reads CASRTSGGTDTQYF. As DNA, the CDR3 is TGTGCCAGCAGGACTAGCGGGGGCACAGATACGCAGTATTTT.

A note on this clone: Additional DNA sequences in this sample encode the identical CDR3. The chain has TRBV30 and TRBJ2-7; D possibly corresponds to TRBD2 (5 bases). This CDR3 has 11 residues. CDR1 is GTSNPN and CDR2 is SVGIG in the germline V gene (reference sequence). V dropped 3 bases and J dropped 4 bases, with 7 bases sitting between them. The CDR3 DNA sequence: TGTGCCTGGAGCCGGGGTTACGAGCAGTACTTC. It translates to CAWSRGYEQYF.

The chain uses TRBV30 and TRBJ2-7; the D is unclear. The V end was cut by 5 bases, the J end by 6 bases, with 11 bases between. The CDR3 has 11 residues. From germline, CDR1 is GTSNPN and CDR2 SVGIG (reference sequence). The DNA for the CDR3 is TGTGCCTGGCATTCCGTCAGCGAGCAGTACTTC. Translation gives CAWHSVSEQYF.

The CDR3: CASSQQGNYGYTF. The CDR3 DNA is TGTGCCAGCAGTCAACAGGGAAACTATGGCTACACCTTC. V is TRBV27 and J is TRBJ1-2, with TRBD1 as a possible D gene (6 bases). The CDR3 spans 13 residues. The V end lost 5 bases, the J end lost 2 bases, and 9 bases lay between the germline ends. CDR1 is MNHEY and CDR2 is SMNVEV in the germline V gene (reference sequence).

The chain couples TRBV7-2 to TRBJ1-1; TRBD1 is a possible D gene (5 bases). Germline V gene sequence: CDR1 SGHTA, CDR2 FQGNSA. V lost 5 bases, J lost 2 bases, and 15 bases lay in between. The CDR3 runs to 15 residues. The CDR3 here is CASSTHRSFNTEAFF. The CDR3 DNA reads as TGTGCCAGCAGCACTCACAGGTCTTTTAACACTGAAGCTTTCTTT.

This chain links TRBV18 with TRBJ1-5; no firm D call. The CDR3 loop spans 13 amino acids. Germline values: CDR1 KGHSH, CDR2 LQKENI. Trimming left V 2 bases short and J 5 bases short, with 7 bases between. CDR3 in amino acids: CASSPERDQPQHF. The CDR3 DNA reads as TGTGCCAGCTCACCAGAGAGGGATCAGCCCCAGCATTTT.